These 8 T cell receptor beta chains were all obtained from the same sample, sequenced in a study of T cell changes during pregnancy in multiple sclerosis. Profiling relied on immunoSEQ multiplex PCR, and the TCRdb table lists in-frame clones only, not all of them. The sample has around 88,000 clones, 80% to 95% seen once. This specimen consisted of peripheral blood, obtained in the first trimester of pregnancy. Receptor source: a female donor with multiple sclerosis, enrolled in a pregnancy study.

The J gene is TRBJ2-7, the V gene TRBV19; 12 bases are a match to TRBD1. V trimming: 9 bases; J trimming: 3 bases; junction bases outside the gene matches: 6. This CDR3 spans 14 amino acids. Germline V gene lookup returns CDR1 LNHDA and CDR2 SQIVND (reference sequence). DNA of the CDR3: TGTGCCAGCGGAGGGACAGGGGGCCTCTACGAGCAGTACTTC. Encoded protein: CASGGTGGLYEQYF.

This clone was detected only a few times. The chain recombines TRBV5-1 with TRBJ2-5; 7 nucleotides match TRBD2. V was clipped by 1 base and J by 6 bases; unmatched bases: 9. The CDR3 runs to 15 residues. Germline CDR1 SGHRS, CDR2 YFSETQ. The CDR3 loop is CASSLTPGLQKTQYF. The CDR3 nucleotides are TGCGCCAGCAGCTTGACCCCGGGACTACAGAAGACCCAGTACTTC. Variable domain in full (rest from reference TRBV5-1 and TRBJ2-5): KAGVTQTPRYLIKTRGQQVTLSCSPISGHRSVSWYQQTPGQGLQFLFEYFSETQRNKGNFPGRFSGRQFSNSRSEMNVSTLELGDSALYLCASSLTPGLQKTQYFGPGTRLLVL.

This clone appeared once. The CDR3 here is CASSYSPGRIAGELFF. For the CDR3, the DNA is TGTGCCAGCAGTTACTCCCCCGGGAGAATAGCCGGGGAGCTGTTTTTT. The chain combines TRBV6-5 with TRBJ2-2; TRBD2 might be the D (6 bases). V was cut by 0 bases and J by 6 bases, with 14 bases left in between. This CDR3 contains 16 residues. Germline V gene sequence: CDR1 MNHEY, CDR2 SVGAGI.

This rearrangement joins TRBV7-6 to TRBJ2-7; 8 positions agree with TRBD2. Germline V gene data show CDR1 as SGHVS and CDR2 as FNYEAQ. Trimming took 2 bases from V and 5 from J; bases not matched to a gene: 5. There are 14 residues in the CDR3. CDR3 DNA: TGTGCCAGCAGCTTAAGCGGGAGCGTCAACGAGCAGTACTTC. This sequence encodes CASSLSGSVNEQYF.

CDR3 nucleotides: TGTGCCAGCAGCGCGGACAGGGTCTATGGCTACACCTTC. Protein sequence: CASSADRVYGYTF. The J gene is TRBJ1-2, the V gene TRBV5-6; 8 bases are a match to TRBD1. V lost 4 bases and J lost 4; bases outside the gene matches: 3. The CDR3 is 13 amino acids. Germline loops: CDR1 SGHDT, CDR2 YYEEEE.

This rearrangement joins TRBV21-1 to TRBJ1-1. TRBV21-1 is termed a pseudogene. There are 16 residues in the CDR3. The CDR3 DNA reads TGTGCCAGCAGTCCGGGGGGCAAGACACTCAACACTGAAGCTTTCTTT. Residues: CASSPGGKTLNTEAFF.

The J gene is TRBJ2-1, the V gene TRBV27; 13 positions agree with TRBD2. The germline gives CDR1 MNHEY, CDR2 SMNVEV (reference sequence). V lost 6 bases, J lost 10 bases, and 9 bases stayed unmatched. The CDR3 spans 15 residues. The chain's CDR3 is CASSLGLAGATEQFF. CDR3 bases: TGTGCCAGCAGCTTAGGACTAGCGGGAGCCACCGAGCAGTTCTTC.

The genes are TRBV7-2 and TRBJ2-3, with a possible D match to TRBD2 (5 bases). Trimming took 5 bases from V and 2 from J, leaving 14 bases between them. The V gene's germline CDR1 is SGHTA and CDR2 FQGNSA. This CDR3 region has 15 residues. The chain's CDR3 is CASSQQLGTTDTQYF. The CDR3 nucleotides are TGTGCCAGCAGCCAACAACTAGGAACCACAGATACGCAGTATTTT.